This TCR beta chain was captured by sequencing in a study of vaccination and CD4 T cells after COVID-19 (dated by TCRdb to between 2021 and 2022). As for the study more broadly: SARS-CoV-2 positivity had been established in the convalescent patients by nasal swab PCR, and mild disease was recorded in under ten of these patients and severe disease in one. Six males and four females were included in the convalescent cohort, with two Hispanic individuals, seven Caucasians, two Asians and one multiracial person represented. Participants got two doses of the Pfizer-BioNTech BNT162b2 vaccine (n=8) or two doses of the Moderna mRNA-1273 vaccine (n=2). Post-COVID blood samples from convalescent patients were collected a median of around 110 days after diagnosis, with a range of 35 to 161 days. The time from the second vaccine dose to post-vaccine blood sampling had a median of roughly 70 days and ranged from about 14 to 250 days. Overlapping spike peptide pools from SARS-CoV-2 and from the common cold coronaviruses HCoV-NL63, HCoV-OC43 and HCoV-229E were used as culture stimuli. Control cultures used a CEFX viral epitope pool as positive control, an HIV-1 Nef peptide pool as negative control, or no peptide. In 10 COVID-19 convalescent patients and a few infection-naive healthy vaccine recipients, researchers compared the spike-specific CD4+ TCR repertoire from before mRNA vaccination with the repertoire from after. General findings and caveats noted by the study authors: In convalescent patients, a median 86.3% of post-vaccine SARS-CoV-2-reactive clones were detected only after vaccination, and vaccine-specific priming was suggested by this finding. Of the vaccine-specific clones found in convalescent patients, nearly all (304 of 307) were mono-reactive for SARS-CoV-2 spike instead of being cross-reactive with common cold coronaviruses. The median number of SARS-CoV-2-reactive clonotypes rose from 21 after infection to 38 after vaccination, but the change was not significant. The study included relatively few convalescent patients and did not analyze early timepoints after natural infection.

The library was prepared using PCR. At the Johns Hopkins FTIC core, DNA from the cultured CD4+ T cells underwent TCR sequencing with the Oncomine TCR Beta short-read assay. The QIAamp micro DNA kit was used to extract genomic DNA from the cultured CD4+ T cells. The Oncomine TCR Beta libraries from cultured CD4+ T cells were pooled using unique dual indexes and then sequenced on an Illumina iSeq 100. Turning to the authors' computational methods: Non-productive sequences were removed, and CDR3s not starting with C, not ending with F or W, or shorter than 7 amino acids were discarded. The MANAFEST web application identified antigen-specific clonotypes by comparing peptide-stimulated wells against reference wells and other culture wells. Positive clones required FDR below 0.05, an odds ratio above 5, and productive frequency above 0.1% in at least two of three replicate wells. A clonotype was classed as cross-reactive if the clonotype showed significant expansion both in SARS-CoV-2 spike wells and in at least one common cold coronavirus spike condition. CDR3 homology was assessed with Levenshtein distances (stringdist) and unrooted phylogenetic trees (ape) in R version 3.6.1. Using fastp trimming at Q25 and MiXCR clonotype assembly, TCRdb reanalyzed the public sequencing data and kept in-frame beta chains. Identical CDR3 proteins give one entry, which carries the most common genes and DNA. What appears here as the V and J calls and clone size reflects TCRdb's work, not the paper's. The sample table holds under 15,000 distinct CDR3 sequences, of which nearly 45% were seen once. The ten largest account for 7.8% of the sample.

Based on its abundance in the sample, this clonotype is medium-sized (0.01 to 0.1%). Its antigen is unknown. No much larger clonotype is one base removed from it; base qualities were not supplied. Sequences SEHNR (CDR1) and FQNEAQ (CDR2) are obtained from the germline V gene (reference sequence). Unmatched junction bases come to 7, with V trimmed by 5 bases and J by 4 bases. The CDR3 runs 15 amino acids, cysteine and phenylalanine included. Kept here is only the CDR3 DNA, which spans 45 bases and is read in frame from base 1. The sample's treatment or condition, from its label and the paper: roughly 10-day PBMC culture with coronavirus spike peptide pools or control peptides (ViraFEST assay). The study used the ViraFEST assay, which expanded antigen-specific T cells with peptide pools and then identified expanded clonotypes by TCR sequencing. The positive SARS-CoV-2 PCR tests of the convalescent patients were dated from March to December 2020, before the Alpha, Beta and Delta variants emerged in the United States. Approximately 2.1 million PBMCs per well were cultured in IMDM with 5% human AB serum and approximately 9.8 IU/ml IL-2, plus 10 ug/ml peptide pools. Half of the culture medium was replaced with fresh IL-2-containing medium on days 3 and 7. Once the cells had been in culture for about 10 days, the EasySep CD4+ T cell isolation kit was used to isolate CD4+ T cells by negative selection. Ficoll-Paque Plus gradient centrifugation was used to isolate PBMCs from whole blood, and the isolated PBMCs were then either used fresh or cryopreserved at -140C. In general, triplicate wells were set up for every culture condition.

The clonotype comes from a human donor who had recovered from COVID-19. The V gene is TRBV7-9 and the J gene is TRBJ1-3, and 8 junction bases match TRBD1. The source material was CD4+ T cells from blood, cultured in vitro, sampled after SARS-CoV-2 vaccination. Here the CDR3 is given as CASSVGQGPGNTIYF. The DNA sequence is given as TGTGCCAGCAGCGTCGGACAGGGCCCAGGAAACACCATATATTTT.